The present T cell receptor beta chain was sequenced within a study of CD8+CD57+ T cells in acquired aplastic anemia. Study-level background: Sorted CD4+ and CD8+ cells yielded DNA averaging approximately 3.5 ug. An average of roughly 10 million reads for CD4+ cells was obtained from healthy donors. Overall study findings and caveats: Patients and controls were found to share 25 to 30 CD8+ CDR3 sequences.

Using genomic DNA as the template, TCR beta VDJ and CDR3 profiling was carried out. MiXCR, run by TCRdb on the reads, gives a single entry per CDR3 protein. The repertoire has 60,000 or so distinct CDR3 sequences, about 50% of them found once; the top ten carry 2% to 2.5%. Germline V gene lookup returns CDR1 GTSNPN and CDR2 SVGIG (reference sequence). The CDR3 contains 13 residues. This clonotype appeared a few times. Its antigen is not identified. This may arise from a read error, as a much more abundant clone is one base away. The clonotype was recovered from a human donor in good health, serving as a control. This sequence joins TRBV30 and TRBJ2-6, with a possible D match to TRBD1 (5 bases). Sequenced material: sorted CD4+, CD8+, or CD8+CD57+ T cells (not recorded which) from PBMCs. This CDR3 is CAWREPGANALTF. The CDR3 bases are TGTGCCTGGAGGGAGCCTGGGGCCAACGCCCTGACTTTC.